Sequencing of this T cell receptor beta chain was carried out in a study of blood T cell repertoires in COVID-19. Study summary: Some COVID-19 samples were acute and others convalescent; all came from the United States, Italy and Spain.

Repertoires were generated with immunoSEQ multiplex PCR, while TCRdb's copy carries only in-frame clones and drops some. The sample records about 250,000 clones, around 88% being singletons. The V gene's germline CDR1 is SGHRS and CDR2 YFSETQ. The V and J ends lost 2 bases and 5 bases respectively, with 10 bases between them. The CDR3 consists of 14 residues. V is TRBV5-1 and J is TRBJ2-2, with D perhaps matching TRBD2 (6 bases). The source is an elderly man with acute or convalescent COVID-19. Sequencing was done on a sample of peripheral blood. This CDR3 is CASSFGGATGELFF. CDR3 DNA sequence: TGCGCCAGCAGCTTTGGAGGGGCGACCGGGGAGCTGTTTTTT.